The clone carrying this TCR beta chain has just a few counts. PCR was performed a second time for about 7 to 11 cycles using a sample-barcoded 5' primer and a J-beta primer mix. TCRdb itself ran the 5' RACE reads through MiXCR, one entry per CDR3 protein. The table shows roughly 830,000 distinct CDR3 sequences, with 62% occurring only once. This sample stems from a study of blood T cells in healthy people across ages. CDR1 is SGHTA and CDR2 is FQGNSA in the germline V gene. This CDR3 has 15 amino acids. V was clipped by 5 bases and J by 2 bases; unmatched bases: 8. Sequenced input: blood. The chain combines TRBV7-2 with TRBJ2-7; 8 positions match TRBD2. The receptor was derived from a young man in good health. The CDR3 loop is CASSNDGGAPYEQYF. DNA of the CDR3: TGTGCCAGCAGCAACGACGGGGGGGCCCCCTACGAGCAGTACTTC. The full variable domain, its missing parts supplied by reference TRBV7-2 and TRBJ2-7, is GAGVSQSPSNKVTEKGKDVELRCDPISGHTALYWYRQSLGQGLEFLIYFQGNSAPDKSGLPSDRFSAERTGGSVSTLTIQRTQQEDSAVYLCASSNDGGAPYEQYFGPGTRLTVT.